A single T cell receptor (beta chain) is shown here with its context. Antigen specificity is unknown. Using immunoSEQ multiplex PCR, the repertoire was profiled, and TCRdb retains in-frame clones only, with some absent. Among 30,000 to 45,000 clones, 77% were seen once, and the ten largest hold 2.8%. This record belongs to a study of CD4 T cells in relation to SARS-CoV-2 and coronaviruses. Study-level background: Of the patients, about 8 were male, a few female, two Hispanic.

Study results and limitations: Roughly three fifths of donors had memory CD4+ clonotypes crossrecognizing SARS-CoV-2 and common cold coronavirus spike.

The CDR3 consists of 17 residues. V was shortened by 7 bases and J by 0 bases, with 19 bases between the two germline ends. Germline V gene data show CDR1 as MDHEN and CDR2 as SYDVKM. Roughly 10^5 naive or memory CD4+ cells were cultured with CEF peptides for approximately eleven days. Source material: memory CD4+ T cells from PBMCs, cultured in vitro. This TCR was recovered from an adult with COVID-19. The chain recombines TRBV28 with TRBJ1-3; maybe TRBD1 (6 bases). The CDR3: CASNEGGGGSSGNTIYF. As DNA, the CDR3 is TGTGCCAGCAACGAGGGGGGGGGAGGAAGCTCTGGAAACACCATATATTTT.